This is a list of T cell receptor beta chains from one sample in a study of T cells in Graves' hyperthyroidism and ophthalmopathy. From the multiplex PCR reads, TCRdb called clonotypes with MiXCR, one entry per CDR3 protein. This table has under 450,000 distinct CDR3 sequences, 15% to 19% appearing once. The sample was blood. Receptor source: a young woman with Graves' hyperthyroidism. CDR3s include the opening cysteine and the closing phenylalanine or tryptophan. D genes are given only for firm matches. Where a row states a size, it is once, few, many or the class of an expanded clone; other rows omit it.

NA,NA,TRBV6-2/TRBV6-3,TRBJ1-1,TGCGCCAGCAGCCTCCGGGCGGCGAACACTGAAGCTTTCTTT,CASSLRAANTEAFF
TRBD1,many,TRBV3-1,TRBJ2-7,TGTGCCAGCAGCCAGGGACAGGGAATGTACGAGCAGTACTTC,CASSQGQGMYEQYF
TRBD2,NA,TRBV7-6,TRBJ2-3,TGTGCCAGCAGCCAAACCGGGACTAGCGGACGAGATACGCAGTATTTT,CASSQTGTSGRDTQYF
NA,NA,TRBV29-1,TRBJ1-1,TGCAGCGTTGATCGGGCCGGCTCAGCTTTCTTT,CSVDRAGSAFF
NA,NA,TRBV19,TRBJ1-1,TGTGCCAGTACAATTAGAGTTTTAAGGCTGGCGAACACTGAAGCTTTCTTT,CASTIRVLRLANTEAFF
TRBD2,NA,TRBV20-1,TRBJ2-3,TGCAGTGCTAGCTCCAGACTAGCGGGGGGGCGAAATACGCAGTATTTT,CSASSRLAGGRNTQYF
TRBD2,many,TRBV20-1,TRBJ2-3,TGCAGTGGGCCTAGCGGGACTAGCACAGATACGCAGTATTTT,CSGPSGTSTDTQYF
NA,many,TRBV7-8,TRBJ2-7,TGTGCCAGCAGCTTAAGATTGGCCCGGGCCTACGAGCAGTACTTC,CASSLRLARAYEQYF
NA,many,TRBV28,TRBJ1-2,TGTGCCAGCAGTTTTCAGGCCAGTCGGATAGGCTACACCTTC,CASSFQASRIGYTF
NA,NA,TRBV2,TRBJ1-6,TGTGCCAGCAGTGAAGTTACCGCTGGAGGGTCCCTCCACTTT,CASSEVTAGGSLHF
NA,many,TRBV5-1,TRBJ2-7,TGCGCCAGCAGCTCTCCGACGGACCGAGGCGAGCAGTACTTC,CASSSPTDRGEQYF
NA,many,TRBV7-3,TRBJ2-3,TGTGCCAGCAGCTTGGAGGGATCTGATACGCAGTATTTT,CASSLEGSDTQYF
NA,NA,TRBV10-3,TRBJ2-3,TGTGCCATCAGTACGTCCCCGCCAACAGATACGCAGTATTTT,CAISTSPPTDTQYF
NA,many,TRBV7-8,TRBJ1-5,TGTGCCAGCAGCCACGGGAGGGGTGGACAGCGTCAGCCCCAGCATTTT,CASSHGRGGQRQPQHF
TRBD2,few,TRBV20-1,TRBJ2-1,TGCAGTGCTACCCGGGCGGGGGGGCATTACAATGAGCAGTTCTTC,CSATRAGGHYNEQFF
NA,many,TRBV6-1,TRBJ2-7,TGTGCCAGCAGCTTAGTGGGCAGGGTCGAGCAGTACTTC,CASSLVGRVEQYF
TRBD2,many,TRBV7-3,TRBJ2-3,TGTGCCAGCTCCCCAGCGGGAGTCGGAGATACGCAGTATTTT,CASSPAGVGDTQYF
NA,NA,TRBV7-3,TRBJ1-3,TGTGCCAGCAGCCCTGGGGGGGCTAGGGGAAACACCATATATTTT,CASSPGGARGNTIYF
TRBD2,NA,TRBV6-2/TRBV6-3,TRBJ2-3,TGTGCCAGCAGTTCCCCTAGCGGCCTTTTGGATACGCAGTATTTT,CASSSPSGLLDTQYF
TRBD2,NA,TRBV6-1,TRBJ2-7,TGTGCCAGCAGTGGTCCTAGCGGTTACGAGCAGTACTTC,CASSGPSGYEQYF
NA,many,TRBV12-3/TRBV12-4,TRBJ1-6,TGTGCCAGCAGTTTCCGGGTGGGTAATTCACCCCTCCACTTT,CASSFRVGNSPLHF